This TCR beta chain was observed in a study of T cells in localized non-small cell lung cancer. Generated by immunoSEQ multiplex PCR, the TCRdb table keeps only in-frame clones and is missing some. Among tens of thousands of clones listed, approximately 86% were seen once. The TCR was taken from a man between 40 and 70 years old with stage II squamous cell lung carcinoma. The sequenced sample was PBMCs, obtained before any cancer treatment.

The CDR3 protein is CASLGLLAATEQYF. CDR3 nucleotide sequence: TGTGCCAGCTTAGGTTTACTAGCGGCGACCGAGCAGTACTTC. The V call is TRBV6-1, the J call TRBJ2-7; the match to TRBD2 covers 8 bases. V was pared by 8 bases and J by 6 bases, with 12 bases of the junction left unmatched. CDR1 is MNHNS, CDR2 SASEGT, per germline. This CDR3 has 14 amino acids.